A selection of T cell receptor beta chains follows, all from one sample in a study of blood T cell repertoires in COVID-19. This table comes from immunoSEQ multiplex PCR, and its TCRdb copy is limited to in-frame clones, with some not included. Of about 53,000 clones listed, around 80% are singletons. The specimen was peripheral blood. The source of these receptors is a human donor in a cohort sampled during active COVID-19. CDR3s include the opening cysteine and the closing phenylalanine or tryptophan. Each record gives: J gene, V gene, D gene, clone size, CDR3 DNA, CDR3 protein. The D gene is left open where the match is weak. Clone size is stated in some rows and not others, as once, few, many or a class when expanded.

J: TRBJ2-6; V: TRBV19; D: NA; size: NA; DNA: TGTGCCAGTAAAAAGGGGGTCTCTGGGGCCAACGTCCTGACTTTC; CDR3: CASKKGVSGANVLTF
J: TRBJ1-5; V: TRBV6-5; D: TRBD1; size: once; DNA: TGTGCCAGCAGGGTAACAGGGGCGAACCAACAGCCCCAGCATTTT; CDR3: CASRVTGANQQPQHF
J: TRBJ1-2; V: TRBV4-3; D: NA; size: NA; DNA: TGCGCCAGCAGCCAAGCCCCGGCAGGGGACTATGGCTACACCTTC; CDR3: CASSQAPAGDYGYTF
J: TRBJ2-2; V: TRBV24-1; D: NA; size: NA; DNA: TGTGCCACCAGCACAAACCGGGACTCAGACACCGGGGAGCTGTTTTTT; CDR3: CATSTNRDSDTGELFF
J: TRBJ2-1; V: TRBV6-1; D: TRBD1; size: NA; DNA: TGTGCCAGCAGTGAAACCGGGGACAGGGGTTACAATGAGCAGTTCTTC; CDR3: CASSETGDRGYNEQFF
J: TRBJ1-1; V: TRBV7-2; D: NA; size: NA; DNA: TGTGCCAGCAGCTTTCCCGGGACTTGGGTTTTCTTT; CDR3: CASSFPGTWVFF
J: TRBJ1-3; V: TRBV5-1; D: NA; size: NA; DNA: TGCGCCAGCAGCCCAGAAAACTCTGGAAACACCATATATTTT; CDR3: CASSPENSGNTIYF
J: TRBJ1-5; V: TRBV19; D: NA; size: few; DNA: TGTGCCAGTAGTAAACAGGTCAATCAGCCCCAGCATTTT; CDR3: CASSKQVNQPQHF
J: TRBJ2-6; V: TRBV4-1; D: TRBD1; size: NA; DNA: TGCGCCAGCAGCCCGAGGTTCAGGGGGCTCGGTACTGGGGCCAACGTCCTGACTTTC; CDR3: CASSPRFRGLGTGANVLTF
J: TRBJ1-1; V: TRBV11-2; D: TRBD1; size: NA; DNA: TGTGCCAGCAGCTCCCCGGCGGACAGGGGGCTTATGAACACTGAAGCTTTCTTT; CDR3: CASSSPADRGLMNTEAFF
J: TRBJ2-7; V: TRBV11-2; D: NA; size: NA; DNA: TGTGCCAGCAGCTCTATGGGACTCGGAACCTACGAGCAGTACTTC; CDR3: CASSSMGLGTYEQYF
J: TRBJ2-6; V: TRBV6-2/TRBV6-3; D: NA; size: NA; DNA: TGTGCCAGCAGCAACTTGAGGACTGGGGCCAACGTCCTGACTTTC; CDR3: CASSNLRTGANVLTF
J: TRBJ1-6; V: TRBV4-1; D: NA; size: NA; DNA: TGCGCCAGCAGCCAGGGGAGAGGGGGATTACCCCTCCACTTT; CDR3: CASSQGRGGLPLHF
J: TRBJ1-4; V: TRBV19; D: NA; size: NA; DNA: TGTGCCAGTAGTACAGACAGTGCAACTAATGAAAAACTGTTTTTT; CDR3: CASSTDSATNEKLFF
J: TRBJ2-7; V: TRBV11-2; D: TRBD1; size: NA; DNA: TGTGCCAGCAGACCTTGGACAGGGACCTACGAGCAGTACTTC; CDR3: CASRPWTGTYEQYF
J: TRBJ1-2; V: TRBV11-2; D: TRBD1; size: NA; DNA: TGTGCCAGCAGCTTAGGGGGACAGGACTTCTATGGCTACACCTTC; CDR3: CASSLGGQDFYGYTF
J: TRBJ1-1; V: TRBV10-3; D: NA; size: NA; DNA: TGTGCCATCAGTGGGTCCCAGGGAGGCACTGAAGCTTTCTTT; CDR3: CAISGSQGGTEAFF
J: TRBJ2-2; V: TRBV6-6; D: NA; size: NA; DNA: TGTGCCAGCAGTTACTCGACACCCACCGGGGAGCTGTTTTTT; CDR3: CASSYSTPTGELFF
J: TRBJ2-5; V: TRBV7-2; D: TRBD2; size: once; DNA: TGTGCCAGCAGCCTAGCGGGGGGGCCGGAGACCCAGTACTTC; CDR3: CASSLAGGPETQYF
J: TRBJ1-4; V: TRBV29-1; D: NA; size: NA; DNA: TGCAGCGCCGCCGACGGGACTACTAATGAAAAACTGTTTTTT; CDR3: CSAADGTTNEKLFF
J: TRBJ2-5; V: TRBV27; D: NA; size: NA; DNA: TGTGCCAGCAGTTTATGGGTTAGCGACGAGACCCAGTACTTC; CDR3: CASSLWVSDETQYF
J: TRBJ2-2; V: TRBV27; D: TRBD1; size: NA; DNA: TGTGCCAGCAGTTTAAGACAGGGTCCTACGGCCGGGGAGCTGTTTTTT; CDR3: CASSLRQGPTAGELFF
J: TRBJ2-2; V: TRBV7-6; D: NA; size: NA; DNA: TGTGCCAGCAGCTTAGGACTGACTTTCACCGGGGAGCTGTTTTTT; CDR3: CASSLGLTFTGELFF
J: TRBJ1-4; V: TRBV6-6; D: NA; size: NA; DNA: TGTGCCAGCAGATTACAGGGTGGTAATGAAAAACTGTTTTTT; CDR3: CASRLQGGNEKLFF
J: TRBJ2-1; V: TRBV2; D: NA; size: NA; DNA: TGTGCCAGCAGCATGACTAGGGATCAGTTCTTC; CDR3: CASSMTRDQFF
J: TRBJ1-1; V: TRBV5-6; D: NA; size: few; DNA: TGTGCCAGCAGCTTCCAGGCCACTGAAGCTTTCTTT; CDR3: CASSFQATEAFF
J: TRBJ1-5; V: TRBV4-1; D: TRBD1; size: NA; DNA: TGCGCCAGCAGCCCGGGACAGAGCAATCAGCCCCAGCATTTT; CDR3: CASSPGQSNQPQHF
J: TRBJ1-1; V: TRBV6-5; D: NA; size: NA; DNA: TGTGCCAGCAGTTACTCGGGGGGGCTTGTGAACACTGAAGCTTTCTTT; CDR3: CASSYSGGLVNTEAFF
J: TRBJ1-1; V: TRBV29-1; D: TRBD1; size: NA; DNA: TGCAGCGTTTACGGGACAGCGTTAAACACTGAAGCTTTCTTT; CDR3: CSVYGTALNTEAFF
J: TRBJ1-1; V: TRBV7-9; D: NA; size: NA; DNA: TGTGCCAGCAGCTTATCCATGGACGGCGGGGAAGCTTTCTTT; CDR3: CASSLSMDGGEAFF
J: TRBJ1-1; V: TRBV6-6; D: NA; size: NA; DNA: TGTGCCAGCAAAGGGAAGGGGACTGAAGCTTTCTTT; CDR3: CASKGKGTEAFF
J: TRBJ2-1; V: TRBV7-2; D: TRBD1; size: NA; DNA: TGTGCCAGCAGCTTAAAAGTTAGGCAGGGGGTCGATGAGCAGTTCTTC; CDR3: CASSLKVRQGVDEQFF
J: TRBJ2-3; V: TRBV7-2; D: TRBD2; size: few; DNA: TGTGCCAGCAGCTTAGTAGCTAGCGGGGGGGCCTCAGGTACGCAGTATTTT; CDR3: CASSLVASGGASGTQYF
J: TRBJ2-3; V: TRBV30; D: NA; size: few; DNA: TGTGCCTGGAGTAGAGGTCCAGATACGCAGTATTTT; CDR3: CAWSRGPDTQYF
J: TRBJ2-7; V: TRBV6-5; D: NA; size: NA; DNA: TGTGCCAGCAGTTACTCGAGGGCCCCCACGGGTGAGCAGTACTTC; CDR3: CASSYSRAPTGEQYF
J: TRBJ2-5; V: TRBV4-3; D: NA; size: NA; DNA: TGCGCCAGCAGCCAAGACAGGGCGGAGACCCAGTACTTC; CDR3: CASSQDRAETQYF
J: TRBJ1-1; V: TRBV5-4; D: TRBD1; size: NA; DNA: TGTGCCAGCAGCTCCGGACAGGGGAACACTGAAGCTTTCTTT; CDR3: CASSSGQGNTEAFF
J: TRBJ2-5; V: TRBV6-5; D: NA; size: NA; DNA: TGTGCCAGCAGTTACGGAAGCTCCACCCAGGGTGAGACCCAGTACTTC; CDR3: CASSYGSSTQGETQYF
J: TRBJ1-2; V: TRBV11-2; D: TRBD1; size: NA; DNA: TGTGCCAGCAGCTTAGGAGGGACAGTACATGGCTACACCTTC; CDR3: CASSLGGTVHGYTF
J: TRBJ2-2; V: TRBV7-2; D: TRBD1; size: NA; DNA: TGTGCCAGCAGCTCGACAGGGGCCGGGGAGCTGTTTTTT; CDR3: CASSSTGAGELFF
J: TRBJ2-7; V: TRBV7-2; D: NA; size: NA; DNA: TGTGCCAGCAGCTTGGACTCCGGGACATACGAGCAGTACTTC; CDR3: CASSLDSGTYEQYF
J: TRBJ2-5; V: TRBV30; D: NA; size: NA; DNA: TGTGCCTGGAGTACCACTGTTGAGACCCAGTACTTC; CDR3: CAWSTTVETQYF
J: TRBJ2-1; V: TRBV4-1; D: NA; size: few; DNA: TGCGCCAGCAGCCGCGCCGGGACAAACGACGATGAGCAGTTCTTC; CDR3: CASSRAGTNDDEQFF
J: TRBJ1-6; V: TRBV7-8; D: NA; size: NA; DNA: TGTGCCAGCAGCCTCCGACAAAGTCCGCGGGATAATTCACCCCTCCACTTT; CDR3: CASSLRQSPRDNSPLHF
J: TRBJ2-5; V: TRBV7-9; D: TRBD2; size: NA; DNA: TGTGCCAGCAGCTTAGGCGGGGGCCAAGAGACCCAGTACTTC; CDR3: CASSLGGGQETQYF
J: TRBJ2-7; V: TRBV7-9; D: NA; size: few; DNA: TGTGCCAGCAGCTTAGGTCCCGGGGGAAGCGGGTACGAGCAGTACTTC; CDR3: CASSLGPGGSGYEQYF
J: TRBJ2-2; V: TRBV19; D: NA; size: NA; DNA: TGTGCCAGTAGTATAGGCAGGGCTTCCGGGGAGCTGTTTTTT; CDR3: CASSIGRASGELFF
J: TRBJ2-7; V: TRBV28; D: NA; size: NA; DNA: TGTGCCAGCAGTAGTGGCAGGGTCCCCAACGAGCAGTACTTC; CDR3: CASSSGRVPNEQYF